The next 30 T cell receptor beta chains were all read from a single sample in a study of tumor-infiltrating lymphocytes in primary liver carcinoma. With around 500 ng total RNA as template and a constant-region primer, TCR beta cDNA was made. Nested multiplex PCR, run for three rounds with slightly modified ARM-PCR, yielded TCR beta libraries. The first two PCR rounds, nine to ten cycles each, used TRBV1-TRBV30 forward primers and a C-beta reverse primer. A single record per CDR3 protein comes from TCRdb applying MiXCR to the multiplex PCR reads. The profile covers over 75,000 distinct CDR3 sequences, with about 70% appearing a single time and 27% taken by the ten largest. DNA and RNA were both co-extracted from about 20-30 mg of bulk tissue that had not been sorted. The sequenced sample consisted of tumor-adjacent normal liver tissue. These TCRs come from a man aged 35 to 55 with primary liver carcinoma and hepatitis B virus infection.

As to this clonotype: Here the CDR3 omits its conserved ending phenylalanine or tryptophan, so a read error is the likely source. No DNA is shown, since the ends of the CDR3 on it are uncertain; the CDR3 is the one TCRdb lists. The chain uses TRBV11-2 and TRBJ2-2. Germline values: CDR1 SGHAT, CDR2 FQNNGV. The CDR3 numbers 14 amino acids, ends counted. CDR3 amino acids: CASSLFRNTGEMFY.

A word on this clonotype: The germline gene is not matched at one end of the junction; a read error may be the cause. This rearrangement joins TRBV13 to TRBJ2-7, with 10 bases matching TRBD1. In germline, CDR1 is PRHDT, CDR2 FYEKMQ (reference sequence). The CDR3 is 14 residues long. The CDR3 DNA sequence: TGTGCCAGCAGCTTAGGGACAGGGGGCTACGGGCAGTACTTC. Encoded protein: CASSLGTGGYGQYF.

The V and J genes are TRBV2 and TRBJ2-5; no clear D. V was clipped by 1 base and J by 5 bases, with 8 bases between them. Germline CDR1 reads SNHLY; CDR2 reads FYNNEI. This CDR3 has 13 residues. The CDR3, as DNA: TGTGCCAGCAGTGAAGGGTCGGGCGAGACCCAGTACTTC. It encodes CASSEGSGETQYF.

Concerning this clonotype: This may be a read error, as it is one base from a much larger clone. CDR3: CSVRDRGEYGQYF. As DNA, the CDR3 is TGCAGCGTCCGGGACAGGGGGGAGTACGGGCAGTACTTC. The genes are TRBV29-1 and TRBJ2-7; TRBD1 aligns across 11 bases. Germline-derived CDR1 and CDR2 are SQVTM and ANQGSEA. The CDR3 sequence is 13 residues long.

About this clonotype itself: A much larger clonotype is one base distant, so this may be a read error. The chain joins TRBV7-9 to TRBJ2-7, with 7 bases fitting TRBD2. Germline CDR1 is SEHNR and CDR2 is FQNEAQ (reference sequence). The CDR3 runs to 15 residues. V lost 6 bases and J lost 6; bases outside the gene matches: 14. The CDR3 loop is CASSIAGRVAAEQYF. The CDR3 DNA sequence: TGTGCCAGCAGTATAGCGGGTCGCGTCGCTGCCGAGCAGTACTTC.

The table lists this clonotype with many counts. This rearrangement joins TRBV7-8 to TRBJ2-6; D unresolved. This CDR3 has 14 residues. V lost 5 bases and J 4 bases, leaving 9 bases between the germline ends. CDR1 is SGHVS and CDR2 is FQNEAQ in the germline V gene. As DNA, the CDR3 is TGTGCCAGCAGCGTCCACGGGGGGGCCAACGTCCTGACTTTC. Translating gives CASSVHGGANVLTF.

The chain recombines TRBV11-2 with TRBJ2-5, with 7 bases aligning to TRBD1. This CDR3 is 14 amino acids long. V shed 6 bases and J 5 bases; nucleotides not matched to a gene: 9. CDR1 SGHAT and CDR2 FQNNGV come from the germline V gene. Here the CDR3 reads CASRLTGPAETQYF. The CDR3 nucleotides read TGTGCCAGCAGATTGACAGGGCCCGCGGAGACCCAGTACTTC.

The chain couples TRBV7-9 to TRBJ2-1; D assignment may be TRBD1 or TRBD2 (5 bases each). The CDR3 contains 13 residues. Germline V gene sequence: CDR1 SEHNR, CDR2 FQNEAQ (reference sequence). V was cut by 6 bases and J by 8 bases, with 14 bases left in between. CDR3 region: CASRMNMGDEQFF. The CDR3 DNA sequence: TGTGCCAGCAGAATGAACATGGGGGATGAGCAGTTCTTC.

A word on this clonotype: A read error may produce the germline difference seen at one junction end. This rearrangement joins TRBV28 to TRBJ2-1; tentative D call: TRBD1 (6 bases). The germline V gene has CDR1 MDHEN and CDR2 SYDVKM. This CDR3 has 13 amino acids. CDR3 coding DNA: TGTGCCAGCAGTCTAGTTTCCTCAGGGGAGCTGTTCTTC. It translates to CASSLVSSGELFF.

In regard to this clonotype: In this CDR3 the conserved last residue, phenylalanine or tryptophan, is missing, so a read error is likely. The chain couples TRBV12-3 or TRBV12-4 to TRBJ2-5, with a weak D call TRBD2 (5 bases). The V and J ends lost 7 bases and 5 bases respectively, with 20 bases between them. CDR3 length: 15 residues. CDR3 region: CASNVSGTSRETQYL. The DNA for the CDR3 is TGTGCCAGCAACGTATCGGGAACCAGCCGTGAGACCCAGTACTTA.

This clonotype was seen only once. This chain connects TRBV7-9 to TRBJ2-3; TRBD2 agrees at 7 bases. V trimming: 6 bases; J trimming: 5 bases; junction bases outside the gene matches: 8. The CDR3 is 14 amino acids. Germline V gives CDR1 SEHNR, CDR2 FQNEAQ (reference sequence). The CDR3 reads CASSFRREIDTQYF. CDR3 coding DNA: TGTGCCAGCAGTTTCAGGCGGGAGATAGATACGCAGTATTTT.

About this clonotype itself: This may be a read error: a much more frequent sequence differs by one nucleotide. CDR3 nucleotides: TGTGCCTGGAGTCCTTCCGGGGCCGGGGAAAAACTGTTTTTT. Amino acid sequence: CAWSPSGAGEKLFF. The rearrangement links TRBV30 to TRBJ1-4; tentatively, D is TRBD1 (5 bases). From germline, CDR1 is GTSNPN and CDR2 SVGIG (reference sequence). The ends were cut back, 2 bases at V and 8 bases at J, with 15 bases in the middle. The CDR3 consists of 14 residues.

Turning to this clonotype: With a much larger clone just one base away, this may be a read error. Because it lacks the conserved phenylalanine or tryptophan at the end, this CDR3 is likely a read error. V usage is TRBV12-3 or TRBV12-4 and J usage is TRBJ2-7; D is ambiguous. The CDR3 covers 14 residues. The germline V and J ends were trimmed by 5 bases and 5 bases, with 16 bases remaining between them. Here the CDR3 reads CASSAGVSGHEQYL. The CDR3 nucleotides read TGTGCCAGCAGTGCTGGAGTTTCAGGCCACGAGCAGTACCTC.

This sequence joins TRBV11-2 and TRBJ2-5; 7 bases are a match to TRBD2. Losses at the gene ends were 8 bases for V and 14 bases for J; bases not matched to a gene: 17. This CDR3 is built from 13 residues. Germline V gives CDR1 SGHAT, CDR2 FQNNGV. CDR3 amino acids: CASGGGDQETHYF. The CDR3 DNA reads TGTGCCAGCGGGGGGGGAGACCAAGAGACTCATTACTTC.

The CDR3 DNA reads as TGTGCCAGCAGCTCTAAAACTGGACAGGGGGCCTCCTATAATTCACCCCTCCACTTT. Encoded protein: CASSSKTGQGASYNSPLHF. The J gene is TRBJ1-6, the V gene TRBV7-3, with 11 bases matching TRBD1. Per germline, CDR1 SGHTA and CDR2 FQGTGA. V was clipped by 4 bases and J by 0 bases; unmatched bases: 8. This CDR3 spans 19 amino acids. The entire variable domain, with the rest obtained from reference TRBV7-3 and TRBJ1-6, is as follows: GAGVSQTPSNKVTEKGKYVELRCDPISGHTALYWYRQSLGQGPEFLIYFQGTGAADDSGLPNDRFFAVRPEGSVSTLKIQRTERGDSAVYLCASSSKTGQGASYNSPLHFGNGTRLTVT.

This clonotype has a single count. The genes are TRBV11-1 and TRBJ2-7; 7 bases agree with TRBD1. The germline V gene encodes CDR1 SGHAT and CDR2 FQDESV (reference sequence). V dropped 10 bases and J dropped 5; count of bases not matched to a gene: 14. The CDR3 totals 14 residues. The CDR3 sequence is CANSVNRGDHEQYF. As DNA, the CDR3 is TGTGCCAATAGCGTGAACAGGGGAGACCACGAGCAGTACTTC. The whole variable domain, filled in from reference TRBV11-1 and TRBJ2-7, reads EAEVAQSPRYKITEKSQAVAFWCDPISGHATLYWYRQILGQGPELLVQFQDESVVDDSQLPKDRFSAERLKGVDSTLKIQPAELGDSAMYLCANSVNRGDHEQYFGPGTRLTVT.

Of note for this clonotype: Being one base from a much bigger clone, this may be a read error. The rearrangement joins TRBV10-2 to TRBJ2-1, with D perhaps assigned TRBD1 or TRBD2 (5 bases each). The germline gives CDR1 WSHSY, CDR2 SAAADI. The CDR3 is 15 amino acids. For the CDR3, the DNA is TGCGCCAGCAGTGAGTTAGGGGCGGGTCACAATGGGCAGTTCTTC. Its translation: CASSELGAGHNGQFF.

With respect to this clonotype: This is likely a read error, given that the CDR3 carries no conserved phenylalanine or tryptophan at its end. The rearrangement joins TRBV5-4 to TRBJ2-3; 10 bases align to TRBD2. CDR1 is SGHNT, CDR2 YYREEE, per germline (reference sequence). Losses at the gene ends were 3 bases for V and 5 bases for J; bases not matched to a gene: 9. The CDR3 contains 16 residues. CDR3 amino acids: CASSSEGLALGDTQYY. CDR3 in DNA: TGTGCCAGCAGCTCGGAGGGACTAGCGTTGGGAGATACGCAGTATTAT.

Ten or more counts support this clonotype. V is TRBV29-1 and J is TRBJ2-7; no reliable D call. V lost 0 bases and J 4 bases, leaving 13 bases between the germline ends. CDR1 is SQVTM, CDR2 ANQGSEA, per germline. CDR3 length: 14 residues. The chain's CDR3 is CSVEERTASYEQYF. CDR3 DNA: TGCAGCGTTGAAGAAAGAACAGCCTCTTACGAGCAGTACTTC.

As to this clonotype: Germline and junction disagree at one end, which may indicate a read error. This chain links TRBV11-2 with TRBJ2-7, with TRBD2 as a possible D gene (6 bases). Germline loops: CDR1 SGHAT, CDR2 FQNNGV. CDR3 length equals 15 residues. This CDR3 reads CASSLGGTLPYERYF. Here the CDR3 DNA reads TGTGCCAGTAGCCTCGGCGGGACTCTGCCCTACGAGCGGTACTTC.

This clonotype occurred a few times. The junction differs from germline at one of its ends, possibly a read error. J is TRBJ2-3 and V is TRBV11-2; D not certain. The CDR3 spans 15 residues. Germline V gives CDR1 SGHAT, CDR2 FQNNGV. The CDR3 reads CASGLAEVTADTQYF. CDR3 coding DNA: TGTGCCAGCGGCTTGGCAGAAGTAACCGCAGATACGCAGTATTTT. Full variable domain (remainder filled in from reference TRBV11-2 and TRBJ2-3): EAGVAQSPRYKIIEKRQSVAFWCNPISGHATLYWYQQILGQGPKLLIQFQNNGVVDDSQLPKDRFSAERLKGVDSTLKIQPAKLEDSAVYLCASGLAEVTADTQYFGPGTRLTVL.

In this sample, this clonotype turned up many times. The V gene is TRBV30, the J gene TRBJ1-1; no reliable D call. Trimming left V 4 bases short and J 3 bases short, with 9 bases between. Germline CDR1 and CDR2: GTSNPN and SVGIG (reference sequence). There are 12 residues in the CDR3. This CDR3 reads CAWTLRDTEAFF. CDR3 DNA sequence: TGTGCCTGGACTCTAAGGGACACTGAAGCTTTCTTT.

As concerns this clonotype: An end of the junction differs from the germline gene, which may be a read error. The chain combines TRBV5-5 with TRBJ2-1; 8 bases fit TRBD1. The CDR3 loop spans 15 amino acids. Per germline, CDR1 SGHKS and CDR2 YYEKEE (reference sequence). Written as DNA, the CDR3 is TGTGCCAACAGCCCTGGACAGGGTTCCTACAATGAACAGTTCTTC. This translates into CANSPGQGSYNEQFF.

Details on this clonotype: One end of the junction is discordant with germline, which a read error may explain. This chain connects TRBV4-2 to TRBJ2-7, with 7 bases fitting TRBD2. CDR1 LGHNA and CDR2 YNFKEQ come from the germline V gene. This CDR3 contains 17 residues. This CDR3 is CATAGLVGVYKSYEQYF. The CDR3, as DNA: TGTGCCACTGCTGGACTAGTGGGAGTTTATAAGTCCTACGAACAGTACTTC.

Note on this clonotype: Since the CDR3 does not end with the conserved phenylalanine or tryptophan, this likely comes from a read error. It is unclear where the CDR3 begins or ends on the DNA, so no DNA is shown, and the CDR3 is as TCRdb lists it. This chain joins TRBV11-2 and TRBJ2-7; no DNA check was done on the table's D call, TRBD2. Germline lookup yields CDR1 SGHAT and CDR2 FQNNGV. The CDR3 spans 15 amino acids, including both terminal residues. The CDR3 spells CASSKAQGKSYEQCC.

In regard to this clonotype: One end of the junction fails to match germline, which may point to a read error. The CDR3 DNA sequence: TGTGTCAGCAGAACTTCCCCCTGGACTAGCGGTCCCTACGAGCAGTACTTC. Its translation is CVSRTSPWTSGPYEQYF. The chain joins TRBV6-2 or TRBV6-3 to TRBJ2-7; 10 positions match TRBD2. The CDR3 covers 17 residues. The V gene's germline CDR1 is MNHEY and CDR2 SVGEGT.

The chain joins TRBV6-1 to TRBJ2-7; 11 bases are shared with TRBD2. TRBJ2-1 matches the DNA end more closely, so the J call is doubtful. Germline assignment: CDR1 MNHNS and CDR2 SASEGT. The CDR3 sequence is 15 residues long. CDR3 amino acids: CASSEGLAARDDQFF. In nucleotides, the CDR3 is TGTGCCAGCAGTGAGGGACTAGCGGCCCGCGACGATCAGTTCTTC.

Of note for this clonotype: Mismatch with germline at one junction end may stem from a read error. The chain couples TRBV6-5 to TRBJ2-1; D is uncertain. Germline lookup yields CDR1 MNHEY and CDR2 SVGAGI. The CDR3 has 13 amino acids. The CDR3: CASSKIGNNVQFF. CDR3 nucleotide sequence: TGTGCCAGCAGTAAGATAGGCAACAATGTGCAGTTCTTC.

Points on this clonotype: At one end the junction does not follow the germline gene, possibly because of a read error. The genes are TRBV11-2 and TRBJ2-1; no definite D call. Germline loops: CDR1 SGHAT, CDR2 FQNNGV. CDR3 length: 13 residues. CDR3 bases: TGTGACAGCAGCGTAGGGAAGGACAATGAGCAGTTCTTC. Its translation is CDSSVGKDNEQFF.

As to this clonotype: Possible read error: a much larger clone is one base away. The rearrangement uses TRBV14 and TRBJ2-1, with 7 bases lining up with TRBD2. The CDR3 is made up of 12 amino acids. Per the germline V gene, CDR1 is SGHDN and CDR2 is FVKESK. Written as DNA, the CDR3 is TGTACCAGCAGCCTACTAGCGAATGAGCAGTTCTTC. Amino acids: CTSSLLANEQFF.